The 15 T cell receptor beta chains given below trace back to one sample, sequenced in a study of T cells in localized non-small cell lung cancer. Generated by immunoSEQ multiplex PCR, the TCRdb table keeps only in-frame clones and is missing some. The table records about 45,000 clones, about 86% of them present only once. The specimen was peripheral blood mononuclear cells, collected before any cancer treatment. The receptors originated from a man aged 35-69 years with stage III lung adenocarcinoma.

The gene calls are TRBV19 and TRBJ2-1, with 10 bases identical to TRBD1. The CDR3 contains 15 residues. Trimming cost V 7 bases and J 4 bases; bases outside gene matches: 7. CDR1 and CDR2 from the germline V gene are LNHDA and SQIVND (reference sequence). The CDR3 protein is CASIQTGQGYNEQFF. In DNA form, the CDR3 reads TGTGCCAGTATCCAGACGGGACAGGGGTACAATGAGCAGTTCTTC.

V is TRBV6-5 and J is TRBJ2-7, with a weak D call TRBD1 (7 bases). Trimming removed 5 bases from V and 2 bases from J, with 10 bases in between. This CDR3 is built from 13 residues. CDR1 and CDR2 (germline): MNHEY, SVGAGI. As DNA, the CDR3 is TGTGCCAGCAGTATCAGGGGGGCCTACGAGCAGTACTTC. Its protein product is CASSIRGAYEQYF.

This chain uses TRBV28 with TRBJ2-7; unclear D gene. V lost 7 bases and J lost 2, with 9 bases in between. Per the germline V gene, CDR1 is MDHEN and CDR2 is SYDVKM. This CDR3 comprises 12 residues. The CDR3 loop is CASTGSAYEQYF. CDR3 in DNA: TGTGCCAGCACTGGTTCGGCCTACGAGCAGTACTTC.

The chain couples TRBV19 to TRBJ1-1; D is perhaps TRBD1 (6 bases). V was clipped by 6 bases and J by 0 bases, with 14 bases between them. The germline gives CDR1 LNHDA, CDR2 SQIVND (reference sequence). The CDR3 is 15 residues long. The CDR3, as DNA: TGTGCCAGTAGGATGCAAGGACAGCTGAACACTGAAGCTTTCTTT. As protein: CASRMQGQLNTEAFF.

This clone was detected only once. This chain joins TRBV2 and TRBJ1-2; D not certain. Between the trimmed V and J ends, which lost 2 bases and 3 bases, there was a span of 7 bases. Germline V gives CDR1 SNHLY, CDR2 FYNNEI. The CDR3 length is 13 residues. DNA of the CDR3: TGTGCCAGCAGTGAATCGACATACTATGGCTACACCTTC. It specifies CASSESTYYGYTF.

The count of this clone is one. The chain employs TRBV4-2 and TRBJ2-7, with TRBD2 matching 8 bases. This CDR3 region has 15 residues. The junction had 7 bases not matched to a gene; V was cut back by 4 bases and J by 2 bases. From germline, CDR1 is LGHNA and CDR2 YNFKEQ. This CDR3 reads CASSRNSGEPYEQYF. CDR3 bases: TGTGCCAGCAGCCGGAATAGCGGGGAGCCCTACGAGCAGTACTTC.

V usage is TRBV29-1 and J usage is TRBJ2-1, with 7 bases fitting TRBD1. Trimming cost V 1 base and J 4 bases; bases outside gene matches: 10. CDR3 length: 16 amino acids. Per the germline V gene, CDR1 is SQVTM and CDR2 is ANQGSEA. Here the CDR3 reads CSVEAFPVDRYNEQFF. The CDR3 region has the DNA TGCAGCGTTGAAGCCTTCCCCGTGGACAGGTACAATGAGCAGTTCTTC.

The chain's CDR3 is CASGLAGVNEKLFF. As DNA, the CDR3 is TGTGCTAGTGGTTTGGCCGGAGTCAATGAAAAACTGTTTTTT. The rearrangement links TRBV12-5 to TRBJ1-4; D gene uncertain. Per the germline V gene, CDR1 is LGHNT and CDR2 is FRNRAP. V was trimmed by 1 base and J by 5 bases, leaving 8 bases between them. The CDR3 totals 14 residues.

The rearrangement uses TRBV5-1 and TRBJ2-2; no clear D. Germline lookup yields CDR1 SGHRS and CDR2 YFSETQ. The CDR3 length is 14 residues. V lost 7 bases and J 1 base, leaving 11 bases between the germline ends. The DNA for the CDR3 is TGCGCCAGCGGGGAAGGAGTGAACACCGGGGAGCTGTTTTTT. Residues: CASGEGVNTGELFF.

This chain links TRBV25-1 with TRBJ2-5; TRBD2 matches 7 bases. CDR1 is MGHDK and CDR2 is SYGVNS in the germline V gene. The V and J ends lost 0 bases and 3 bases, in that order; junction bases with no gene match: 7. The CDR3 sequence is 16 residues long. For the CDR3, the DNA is TGTGCCAGCAGTGAATATCGGCCGGGGAGGGAAGAGACCCAGTACTTC. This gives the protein CASSEYRPGREETQYF.

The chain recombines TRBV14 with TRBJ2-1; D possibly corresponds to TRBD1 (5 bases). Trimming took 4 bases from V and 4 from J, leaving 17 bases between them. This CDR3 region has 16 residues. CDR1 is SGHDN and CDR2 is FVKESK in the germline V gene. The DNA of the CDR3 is TGTGCCAGCAGCCGCCTTCTTAGGGGCCCTTACAATGAGCAGTTCTTC. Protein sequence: CASSRLLRGPYNEQFF. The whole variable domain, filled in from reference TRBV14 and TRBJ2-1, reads EAGVTQFPSHSVIEKGQTVTLRCDPISGHDNLYWYRRVMGKEIKFLLHFVKESKQDESGMPNNRFLAERTGGTYSTLKVQPAELEDSGVYFCASSRLLRGPYNEQFFGPGTRLTVL.

CDR3 in DNA: TGTGCCAGTAGCCAGGACGGCCCTAGGAGCAATCAGCCCCAGCATTTT. Its protein is CASSQDGPRSNQPQHF. The V call is TRBV19, the J call TRBJ1-5, with unresolved D. Germline V gene sequence: CDR1 LNHDA, CDR2 SQIVND (reference sequence). This CDR3 has 16 residues. V lost 6 bases and J 1 base, leaving 16 bases between the germline ends.

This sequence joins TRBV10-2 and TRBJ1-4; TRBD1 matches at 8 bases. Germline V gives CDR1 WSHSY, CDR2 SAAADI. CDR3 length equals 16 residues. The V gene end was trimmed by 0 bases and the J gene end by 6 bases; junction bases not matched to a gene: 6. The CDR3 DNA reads TGCGCCAGCAGTGAGTCACGAGACAGGGGAGATGAAAAACTGTTTTTT. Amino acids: CASSESRDRGDEKLFF.

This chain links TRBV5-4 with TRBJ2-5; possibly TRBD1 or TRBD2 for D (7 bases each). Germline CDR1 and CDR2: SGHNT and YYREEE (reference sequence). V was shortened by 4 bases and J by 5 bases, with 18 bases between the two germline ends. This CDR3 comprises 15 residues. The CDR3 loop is CASSPGRGRPETQYF. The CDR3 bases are TGTGCCAGCAGCCCGGGGAGGGGGCGACCGGAGACCCAGTACTTC.

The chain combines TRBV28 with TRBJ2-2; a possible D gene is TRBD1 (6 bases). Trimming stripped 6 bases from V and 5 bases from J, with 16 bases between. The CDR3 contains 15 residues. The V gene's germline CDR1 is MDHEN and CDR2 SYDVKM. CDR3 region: CASRDSQGRTGELFF. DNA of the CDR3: TGTGCCAGCAGGGACTCACAGGGTCGGACCGGGGAGCTGTTTTTT. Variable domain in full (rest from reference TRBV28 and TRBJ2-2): DVKVTQSSRYLVKRTGEKVFLECVQDMDHENMFWYRQDPGLGLRLIYFSYDVKMKEKGDIPEGYSVSREKKERFSLILESASTNQTSMYLCASRDSQGRTGELFFGEGSRLTVL.